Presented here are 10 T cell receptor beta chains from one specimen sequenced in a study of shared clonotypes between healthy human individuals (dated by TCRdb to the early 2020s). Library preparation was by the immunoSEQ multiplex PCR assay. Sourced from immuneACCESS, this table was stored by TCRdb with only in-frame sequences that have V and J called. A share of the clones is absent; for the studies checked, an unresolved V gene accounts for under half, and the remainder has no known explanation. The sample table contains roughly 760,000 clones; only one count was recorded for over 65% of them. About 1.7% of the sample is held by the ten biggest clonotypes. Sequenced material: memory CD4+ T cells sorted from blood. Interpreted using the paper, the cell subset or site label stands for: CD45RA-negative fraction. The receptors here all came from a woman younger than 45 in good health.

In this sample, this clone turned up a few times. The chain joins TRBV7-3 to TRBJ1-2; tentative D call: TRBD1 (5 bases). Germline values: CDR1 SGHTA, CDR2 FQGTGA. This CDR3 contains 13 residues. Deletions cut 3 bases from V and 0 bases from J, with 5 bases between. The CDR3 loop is CASSLGPNYGYTF. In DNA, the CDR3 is TGTGCCAGCAGCTTGGGACCTAACTATGGCTACACCTTC.

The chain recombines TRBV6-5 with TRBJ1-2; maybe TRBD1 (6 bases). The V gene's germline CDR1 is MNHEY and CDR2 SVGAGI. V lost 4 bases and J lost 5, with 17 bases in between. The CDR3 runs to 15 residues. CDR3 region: CASSFRRGAIYGYTF. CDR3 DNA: TGTGCCAGCAGTTTCCGCAGGGGTGCAATTTATGGCTACACCTTC.

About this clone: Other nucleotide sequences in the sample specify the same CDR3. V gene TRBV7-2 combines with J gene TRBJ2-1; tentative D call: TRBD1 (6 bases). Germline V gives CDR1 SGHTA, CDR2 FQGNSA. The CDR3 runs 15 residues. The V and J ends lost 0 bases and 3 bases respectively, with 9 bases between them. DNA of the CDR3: TGTGCCAGCAGCTTAGCGAGGGGGAGCTACAATGAGCAGTTCTTC. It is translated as CASSLARGSYNEQFF.

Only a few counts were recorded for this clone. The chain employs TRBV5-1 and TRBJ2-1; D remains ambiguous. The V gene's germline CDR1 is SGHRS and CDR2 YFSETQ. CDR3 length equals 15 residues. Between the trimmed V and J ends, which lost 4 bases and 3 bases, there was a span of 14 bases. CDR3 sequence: CASSPASAGYNEQFF. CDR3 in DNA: TGCGCCAGCAGCCCTGCTTCCGCAGGCTACAATGAGCAGTTCTTC.

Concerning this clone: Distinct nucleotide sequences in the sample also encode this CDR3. The CDR3 loop is CASSLGGLSYNEQFF. CDR3 coding DNA: TGTGCCAGCAGCTTGGGAGGGCTAAGTTACAATGAGCAGTTCTTC. V and J are TRBV5-4 and TRBJ2-1, with D perhaps matching TRBD2 (5 bases). The ends were cut back, 0 bases at V and 4 bases at J, with 11 bases in the middle. From germline, CDR1 is SGHNT and CDR2 YYREEE (reference sequence). CDR3 length equals 15 residues.

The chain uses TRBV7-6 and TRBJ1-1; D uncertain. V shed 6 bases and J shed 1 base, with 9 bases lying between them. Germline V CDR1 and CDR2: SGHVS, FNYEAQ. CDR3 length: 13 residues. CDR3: CASRGWENTEAFF. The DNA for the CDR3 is TGTGCCAGCAGGGGATGGGAGAACACTGAAGCTTTCTTT.

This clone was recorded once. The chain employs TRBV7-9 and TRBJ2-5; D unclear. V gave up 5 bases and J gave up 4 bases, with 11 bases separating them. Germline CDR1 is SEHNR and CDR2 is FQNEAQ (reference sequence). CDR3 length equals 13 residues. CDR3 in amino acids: CASSREVAETQYF. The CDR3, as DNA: TGTGCCAGCAGCCGCGAGGTGGCAGAGACCCAGTACTTC.

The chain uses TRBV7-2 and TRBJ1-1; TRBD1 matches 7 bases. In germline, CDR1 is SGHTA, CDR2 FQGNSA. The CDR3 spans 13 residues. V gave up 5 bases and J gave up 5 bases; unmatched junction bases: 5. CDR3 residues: CASSLRQGTEAFF. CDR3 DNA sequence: TGTGCCAGCAGCCTAAGACAGGGTACTGAAGCTTTCTTT.

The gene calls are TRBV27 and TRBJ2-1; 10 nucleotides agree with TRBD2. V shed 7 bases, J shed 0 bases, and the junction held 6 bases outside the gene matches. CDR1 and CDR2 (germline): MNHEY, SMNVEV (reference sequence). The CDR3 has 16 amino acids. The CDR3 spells CASKLRTSGSYNEQFF. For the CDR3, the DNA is TGTGCCAGCAAACTCCGGACTAGCGGCTCCTACAATGAGCAGTTCTTC.

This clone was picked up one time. DNA for the CDR3: TGTGCTAGTGGCACCGCCGTCAGGGGGAACACCGGGGAGCTGTTTTTT. Translating it yields CASGTAVRGNTGELFF. The chain combines TRBV12-5 with TRBJ2-2; D is possibly TRBD1 (6 bases). Germline lookup yields CDR1 LGHNT and CDR2 FRNRAP. The length of the CDR3 is 16 residues. V lost 6 bases and J lost 1, with 15 bases in between.